This is a list of T cell receptor beta chains from one sample in a study of blood T cell repertoires in COVID-19. Profiled with immunoSEQ multiplex PCR; TCRdb holds only in-frame clones, not every one. The sample shows 45,000 to 60,000 clones, approximately 86% of them seen only once. Sequencing input: peripheral blood. All receptors derive from a human donor with active COVID-19. The donor label of this sample is uncertain. Both conserved end residues are part of each CDR3. Each record gives: clone size, CDR3 length, J gene, D gene, V gene, CDR3 DNA, CDR3 protein. A D gene is named only where the DNA matches it firmly. For some rows the clone size is stated as once, few or many, or as a class when expanded; others skip it.

size: once
length: 13
J: TRBJ1-5
D: TRBD1
V: TRBV18
DNA: TGTGCCAGCCGGACAGGAGTCAATCAGCCCCAGCATTTT
CDR3: CASRTGVNQPQHF

size: NA
length: 15
J: TRBJ2-7
D: TRBD1
V: TRBV18
DNA: TGTGCCAGCTCCCTTGAGACAGGGACGGTTTACGAGCAGTACTTC
CDR3: CASSLETGTVYEQYF

size: few
length: 13
J: TRBJ1-1
D: TRBD1
V: TRBV11-3
DNA: TGTGCCAGCAGCCCACGACAGGGCTCCGAAGCTTTCTTT
CDR3: CASSPRQGSEAFF

size: medium-sized
length: 16
J: TRBJ2-1
D: TRBD2
V: TRBV10-1
DNA: TGCGCCAGCCGGGGGGCAGGACTAGCGGTCTACAATGAGCAGTTCTTC
CDR3: CASRGAGLAVYNEQFF

size: NA
length: 14
J: TRBJ2-5
D: NA
V: TRBV6-6
DNA: TGTGCCAGCAGTACCCCGACAGGACAAGAGACCCAGTACTTC
CDR3: CASSTPTGQETQYF

size: NA
length: 14
J: TRBJ1-4
D: TRBD1
V: TRBV15
DNA: TGTGCCACCAGCGACGACAGGGTTAATGAAAAACTGTTTTTT
CDR3: CATSDDRVNEKLFF

size: NA
length: 14
J: TRBJ2-3
D: NA
V: TRBV25-1
DNA: TGTGCCAGCAGTGATTTTGGTTCGGCAGATACGCAGTATTTT
CDR3: CASSDFGSADTQYF

size: NA
length: 13
J: TRBJ2-7
D: NA
V: TRBV7-2
DNA: TGTGCCAGCAGCTTAGACGGGAGCTACGAGCAGTACTTC
CDR3: CASSLDGSYEQYF

size: NA
length: 14
J: TRBJ2-5
D: NA
V: TRBV2
DNA: TGTGCCAGCAGTTTCCAGGGATACCAAGAGACCCAGTACTTC
CDR3: CASSFQGYQETQYF

size: NA
length: 13
J: TRBJ2-7
D: NA
V: TRBV14
DNA: TGTGCCAGCAGTCAAGGGCAGACGGGCGAGCAGTACTTC
CDR3: CASSQGQTGEQYF

size: NA
length: 14
J: TRBJ1-5
D: NA
V: TRBV5-1
DNA: TGCGCCAGCAGCTTGGATTCCGGCAATCAGCCCCAGCATTTT
CDR3: CASSLDSGNQPQHF

size: NA
length: 17
J: TRBJ2-5
D: TRBD2
V: TRBV3-1/TRBV3-2
DNA: TGTGCCAGCAGCAAGGGCTTCGGGGGGGCTTCCCAAGAGACCCAGTACTTC
CDR3: CASSKGFGGASQETQYF

size: once
length: 12
J: TRBJ2-1
D: NA
V: TRBV2
DNA: TGTGCCAGCAGAGGACAAGGCAATGAGCAGTTCTTC
CDR3: CASRGQGNEQFF

size: once
length: 15
J: TRBJ1-1
D: TRBD1
V: TRBV11-3
DNA: TGTGCCAGCAGCTTAATCGGACAGGGTAGGGCTGAAGCTTTCTTT
CDR3: CASSLIGQGRAEAFF

size: NA
length: 17
J: TRBJ2-5
D: TRBD1
V: TRBV7-8
DNA: TGTGCCAGCAGCTTAGTAACCCTGGGACAGGGTCAAGAGACCCAGTACTTC
CDR3: CASSLVTLGQGQETQYF

size: NA
length: 15
J: TRBJ2-7
D: NA
V: TRBV28
DNA: TGTGCCAGCAGCCGAAGGGGGGGGATCTCCTACGAGCAGTACTTC
CDR3: CASSRRGGISYEQYF

size: NA
length: 13
J: TRBJ2-7
D: NA
V: TRBV5-1
DNA: TGCGCCAGCAGCTTGAAGGAGCGGGTCGAGCAGTACTTC
CDR3: CASSLKERVEQYF

size: NA
length: 14
J: TRBJ2-3
D: TRBD2
V: TRBV3-1/TRBV3-2
DNA: TGTGCCAGCAGCCCCTGGACTAGCGGAGATACGCAGTATTTT
CDR3: CASSPWTSGDTQYF

size: NA
length: 15
J: TRBJ1-2
D: NA
V: TRBV6-5
DNA: TGTGCCAGCAGTTACTCGGGGGAGGGGAACTATGGCTACACCTTC
CDR3: CASSYSGEGNYGYTF

size: NA
length: 14
J: TRBJ1-2
D: TRBD1
V: TRBV6-5
DNA: TGTGCCAGCAGTCTTGGGACAGCTGCGAGAGGCTACACCTTC
CDR3: CASSLGTAARGYTF

size: NA
length: 13
J: TRBJ2-3
D: NA
V: TRBV30
DNA: TGTGCCTGGTCTCAGGTACACACAGATACGCAGTATTTT
CDR3: CAWSQVHTDTQYF

size: NA
length: 15
J: TRBJ2-7
D: NA
V: TRBV7-3
DNA: TGTGCCAGCAGCTTATTACACAGCTCCCGCTACGAGCAGTACTTC
CDR3: CASSLLHSSRYEQYF

size: NA
length: 14
J: TRBJ2-1
D: TRBD1
V: TRBV7-7
DNA: TGTGCTAGCAGCGCCGGACAGGCAAACAATGAGCAGTTCTTC
CDR3: CASSAGQANNEQFF